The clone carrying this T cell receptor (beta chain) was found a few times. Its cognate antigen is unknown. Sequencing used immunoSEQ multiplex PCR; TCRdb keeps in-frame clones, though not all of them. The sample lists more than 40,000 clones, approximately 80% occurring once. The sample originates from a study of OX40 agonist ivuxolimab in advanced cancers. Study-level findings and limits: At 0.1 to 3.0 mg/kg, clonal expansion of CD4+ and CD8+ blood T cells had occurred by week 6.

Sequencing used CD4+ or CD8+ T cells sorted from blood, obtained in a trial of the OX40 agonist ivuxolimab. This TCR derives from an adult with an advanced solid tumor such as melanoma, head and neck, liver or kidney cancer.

CDR3 DNA: TGTGCCAGTCAGAGCTCTGGGGCCAACGTCCTGACTTTC. This translates into CASQSSGANVLTF. The rearrangement joins TRBV7-3 to TRBJ2-6; D gene ambiguous. This CDR3 is 13 amino acids long. Per germline, CDR1 SGHTA and CDR2 FQGTGA. The germline V and J ends were trimmed by 9 bases and 0 bases, with 6 bases remaining between them.